Listed below are T cell receptor beta chains from one sample, sequenced in a study of shared clonotypes between healthy human individuals. Sequencing was performed with immunoSEQ multiplex PCR; in TCRdb, only in-frame clones are kept and a portion is missing. The sample shows approximately 2,300,000 clones, roughly 90% of them seen only once. Specimen: naive CD4+ T cells from PBMCs. These receptors were collected from a man aged 18 to 30 in good health. Some clones in this sample may be carry-over from other donors' samples. The CDR3 runs from the conserved cysteine through the conserved F or W. Fields, in order: J gene, D gene, V gene, clone size, CDR3 protein, CDR3 DNA. A D gene is named only where the DNA matches it firmly. The size field is filled for only some rows; it gives once, few, many or a size class.

TRBJ1-2,TRBD1,TRBV28,.,CASSDRVYGYTF,TGTGCCAGTTCCGACAGGGTCTATGGCTACACCTTC
TRBJ2-1,.,TRBV9,.,CASSVTSQVNNEQFF,TGTGCCAGCAGCGTCACCTCGCAGGTTAACAATGAGCAGTTCTTC
TRBJ2-7,.,TRBV11-3,.,CASSLSAATDYEQYF,TGTGCCAGCAGCTTATCTGCCGCGACGGACTACGAGCAGTACTTC
TRBJ2-3,TRBD2,TRBV5-1,.,CASSLGAGGSTDTQYF,TGCGCCAGCAGCTTGGGTGCGGGAGGTAGCACAGATACGCAGTATTTT
TRBJ1-5,.,TRBV28,.,CASSFFREWVGNQPQHF,TGTGCCAGCAGTTTTTTTAGGGAGTGGGTAGGCAATCAGCCCCAGCATTTT
TRBJ2-2,.,TRBV7-3,.,CASSPSRVTSGELFF,TGTGCCAGCAGCCCCTCTCGGGTGACGTCCGGGGAGCTGTTTTTT
TRBJ2-3,TRBD1,TRBV5-1,.,CASSSDRGGRADTQYF,TGCGCCAGCAGCTCCGACAGGGGGGGAAGGGCAGATACGCAGTATTTT
TRBJ2-7,TRBD1,TRBV27,.,CASSFAGQGPHEQYF,TGTGCCAGCAGTTTCGCGGGACAGGGTCCCCACGAGCAGTACTTC
TRBJ2-2,.,TRBV4-2,.,CASSQDRGTGELFF,TGTGCCAGCAGCCAAGATCGGGGCACCGGGGAGCTGTTTTTT
TRBJ2-7,TRBD1,TRBV2,once,CASSPQGLLLEQYF,TGTGCCAGCAGTCCACAGGGGTTGCTCCTCGAGCAGTACTTC
TRBJ2-3,.,TRBV6-1,.,CASKVVRGLDTQYF,TGTGCCAGCAAGGTCGTAAGGGGGTTGGATACGCAGTATTTT
TRBJ1-5,TRBD1,TRBV10-3,once,CAISRTGPNQPQHF,TGTGCCATCAGTCGGACAGGGCCAAATCAGCCCCAGCATTTT
TRBJ2-6,.,TRBV29-1,.,CSVRWASAGSGANVLTF,TGCAGCGTCCGGTGGGCCAGTGCCGGCTCTGGGGCCAACGTCCTGACTTTC
TRBJ2-2,.,TRBV5-5,.,CASSAYLAGELFF,TGTGCCAGCAGCGCGTATCTGGCCGGGGAGCTGTTTTTT
TRBJ1-1,.,TRBV5-1,once,CASSPGQARNTEAFF,TGCGCCAGCAGCCCTGGCCAAGCCAGGAACACTGAAGCTTTCTTT
TRBJ1-3,.,TRBV27,.,CASSLTAAPGNTIYF,TGTGCCAGCAGTTTAACGGCAGCCCCTGGAAACACCATATATTTT
TRBJ2-7,.,TRBV7-9,.,CASGTLDEQYF,TGTGCCAGCGGCACTTTAGACGAGCAGTACTTC
TRBJ2-3,TRBD2,TRBV10-3,.,CAIGLAGDTDTQYF,TGTGCCATCGGGCTAGCGGGGGACACAGATACGCAGTATTTT
TRBJ2-7,.,TRBV28,.,CASSLGGALYEQYF,TGTGCCAGCAGTTTGGGGGGAGCCCTCTACGAGCAGTACTTC
TRBJ2-3,.,TRBV9,once,CASSVVAGTDTQYF,TGTGCCAGCAGCGTAGTAGCGGGCACAGATACGCAGTATTTT
TRBJ2-7,TRBD1,TRBV20-1,.,CSARDRDEQYF,TGCAGTGCACGGGACAGGGACGAGCAGTACTTC
TRBJ2-2,TRBD2,TRBV7-3,.,CASSPPGGRNTGELFF,TGTGCCAGCAGCCCACCTGGCGGGAGGAACACCGGGGAGCTGTTTTTT
TRBJ2-7,.,TRBV28,.,CASSPIQWTVTYEQYF,TGTGCCAGCAGTCCGATCCAATGGACCGTAACCTACGAGCAGTACTTC
TRBJ2-1,.,TRBV7-7,.,CASSPTTGGEQFF,TGTGCCAGCAGCCCGACTACCGGCGGGGAGCAGTTCTTC
TRBJ2-7,.,TRBV6-5,.,CASSYHLGTYEQYF,TGTGCCAGCAGTTACCACCTAGGGACTTACGAGCAGTACTTC
TRBJ1-2,TRBD1,TRBV9,few,CASSGGQGAYGYTF,TGTGCCAGCAGCGGTGGACAGGGAGCTTATGGCTACACCTTC
TRBJ1-5,TRBD1,TRBV2,once,CASNRDRGSNQPQHF,TGTGCCAGCAATCGGGACAGGGGGAGTAATCAGCCCCAGCATTTT
TRBJ2-1,TRBD2,TRBV7-2,once,CASSLFPSGRLPLNEQFF,TGTGCCAGCAGCTTATTCCCTAGCGGGAGACTACCCCTCAATGAGCAGTTCTTC
TRBJ2-7,.,TRBV18,.,CASSPPGKSYEQYF,TGTGCCAGCTCACCACCGGGCAAGTCCTACGAGCAGTACTTC
TRBJ1-2,.,TRBV5-4,.,CASSPGHPAGDYGYTF,TGTGCCAGCAGCCCGGGACATCCGGCAGGGGACTATGGCTACACCTTC
TRBJ2-7,.,TRBV9,once,CASSVGNPYEQYF,TGTGCCAGCAGCGTAGGCAATCCCTACGAGCAGTACTTC
TRBJ1-2,TRBD1,TRBV6-5,.,CASSRGGTNYGYTF,TGTGCCAGCTCCAGAGGGGGCACTAACTATGGCTACACCTTC
TRBJ1-5,TRBD1,TRBV5-6,.,CASSLTGASNQPQHF,TGTGCCAGCAGCTTGACAGGGGCCAGCAATCAGCCCCAGCATTTT
TRBJ2-7,.,TRBV7-9,.,CASSFSGNSGEQYF,TGTGCCAGCAGCTTCTCTGGGAACTCGGGCGAGCAGTACTTC
TRBJ2-7,TRBD1,TRBV13,.,CASRQTGTGFIYEQYF,TGTGCCAGCAGACAAACCGGGACAGGGTTTATCTACGAGCAGTACTTC
TRBJ1-3,.,TRBV15,.,CATSRGERLSSGNTIYF,TGTGCCACCAGCAGAGGTGAGCGGCTGAGCTCTGGAAACACCATATATTTT
TRBJ2-7,.,TRBV11-2,.,CATRQGTVSYEQYF,TGTGCCACACGTCAGGGGACTGTTTCCTACGAGCAGTACTTC
TRBJ2-5,TRBD2,TRBV6-5,.,CASSYSSGRGETQYF,TGTGCCAGCAGTTACTCGTCCGGGAGGGGGGAGACCCAGTACTTC
TRBJ2-7,TRBD1,TRBV7-6,.,CASSSADRGLYEQYF,TGTGCCAGCAGCTCAGCTGACAGGGGGCTCTACGAGCAGTACTTC